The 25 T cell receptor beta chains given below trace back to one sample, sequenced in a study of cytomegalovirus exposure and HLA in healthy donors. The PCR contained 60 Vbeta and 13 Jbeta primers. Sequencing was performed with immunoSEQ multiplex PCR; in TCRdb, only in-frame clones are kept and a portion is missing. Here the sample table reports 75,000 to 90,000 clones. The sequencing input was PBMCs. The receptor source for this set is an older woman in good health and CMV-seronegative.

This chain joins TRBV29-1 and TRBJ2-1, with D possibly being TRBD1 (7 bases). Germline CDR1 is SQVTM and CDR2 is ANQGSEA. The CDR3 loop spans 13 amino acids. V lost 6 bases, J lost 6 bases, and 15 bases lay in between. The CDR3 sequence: CSVLVQGGNEQFF. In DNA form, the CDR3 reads TGCAGCGTCCTCGTCCAGGGGGGCAATGAGCAGTTCTTC.

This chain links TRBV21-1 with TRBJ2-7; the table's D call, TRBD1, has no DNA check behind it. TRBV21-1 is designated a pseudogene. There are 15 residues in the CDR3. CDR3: CASSSRTGLRYEQYF. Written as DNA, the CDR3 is TGTGCCAGCAGCTCCCGGACAGGGCTACGGTACGAGCAGTACTTC.

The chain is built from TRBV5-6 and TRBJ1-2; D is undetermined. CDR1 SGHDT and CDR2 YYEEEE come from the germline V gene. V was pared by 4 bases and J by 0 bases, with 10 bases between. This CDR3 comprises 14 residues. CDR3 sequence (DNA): TGTGCCAGCAGCCCCGAGTATTCTAACTATGGCTACACCTTC. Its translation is CASSPEYSNYGYTF. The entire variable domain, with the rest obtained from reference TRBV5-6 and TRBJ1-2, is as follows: DAGVTQSPTHLIKTRGQQVTLRCSPKSGHDTVSWYQQALGQGPQFIFQYYEEEERQRGNFPDRFSGHQFPNYSSELNVNALLLGDSALYLCASSPEYSNYGYTFGSGTRLTVV.

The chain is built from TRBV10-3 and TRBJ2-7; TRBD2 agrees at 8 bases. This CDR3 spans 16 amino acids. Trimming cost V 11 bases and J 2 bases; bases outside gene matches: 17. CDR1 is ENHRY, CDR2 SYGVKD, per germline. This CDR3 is CASRGGAGPHPYEQYF. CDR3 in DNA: TGTGCCTCTCGGGGGGGGGCAGGGCCCCATCCCTACGAGCAGTACTTC.

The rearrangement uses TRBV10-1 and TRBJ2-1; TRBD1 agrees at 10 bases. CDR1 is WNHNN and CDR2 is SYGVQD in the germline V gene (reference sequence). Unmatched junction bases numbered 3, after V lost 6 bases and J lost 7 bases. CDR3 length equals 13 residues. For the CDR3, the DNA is TGCGCCAGCAGACCGGGACAGGGGAATGAGCAGTTCTTC. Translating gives CASRPGQGNEQFF.

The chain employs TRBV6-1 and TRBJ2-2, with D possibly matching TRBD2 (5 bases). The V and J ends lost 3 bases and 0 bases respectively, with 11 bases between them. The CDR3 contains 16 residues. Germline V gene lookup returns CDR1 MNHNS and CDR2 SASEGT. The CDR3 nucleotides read TGTGCCAGCAGTGAGGTCCGCGGGTCGAACACCGGGGAGCTGTTTTTT. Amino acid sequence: CASSEVRGSNTGELFF.

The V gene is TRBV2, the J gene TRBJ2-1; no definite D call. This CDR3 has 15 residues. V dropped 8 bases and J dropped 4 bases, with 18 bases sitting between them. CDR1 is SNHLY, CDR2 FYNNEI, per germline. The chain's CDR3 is CASLTVLSNYNEQFF. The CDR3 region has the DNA TGTGCCAGCTTAACAGTCCTATCCAATTACAATGAGCAGTTCTTC.

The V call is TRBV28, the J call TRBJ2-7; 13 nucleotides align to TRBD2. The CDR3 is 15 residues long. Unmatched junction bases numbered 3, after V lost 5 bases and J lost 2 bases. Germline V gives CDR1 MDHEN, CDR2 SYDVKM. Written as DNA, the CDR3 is TGTGCCAGCAGTCAAACTAGCGGGAGGGCCTACGAGCAGTACTTC. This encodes CASSQTSGRAYEQYF.

In DNA form, the CDR3 reads TGTGCCAGCAGCACGGGACTAGCGGGAGGTGTTGTCGGGGAGCTGTTTTTT. It translates to CASSTGLAGGVVGELFF. The chain joins TRBV7-6 to TRBJ2-2; 15 bases are a match to TRBD2. Germline trimming cut 5 bases from V and 7 bases from J; bases unmatched to any gene: 8. This CDR3 is 17 amino acids long. The germline CDR1 and CDR2 sequences are SGHVS and FNYEAQ.

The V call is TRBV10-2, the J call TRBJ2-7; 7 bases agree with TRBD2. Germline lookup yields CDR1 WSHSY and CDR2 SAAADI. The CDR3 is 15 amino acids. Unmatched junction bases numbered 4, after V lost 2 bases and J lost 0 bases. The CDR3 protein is CASSEPGLLSYEQYF. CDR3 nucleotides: TGCGCCAGCAGTGAGCCGGGACTACTCTCCTACGAGCAGTACTTC.

DNA for the CDR3: TGTGCCAGCAGCCTACAGGGAAATCAGCCCCAGCATTTT. Translation: CASSLQGNQPQHF. The chain is built from TRBV28 and TRBJ1-5; TRBD1 is a possible D gene (6 bases). Between the trimmed V and J ends, which lost 6 bases and 4 bases, there was a span of 10 bases. This CDR3 region has 13 residues. Per germline, CDR1 MDHEN and CDR2 SYDVKM.

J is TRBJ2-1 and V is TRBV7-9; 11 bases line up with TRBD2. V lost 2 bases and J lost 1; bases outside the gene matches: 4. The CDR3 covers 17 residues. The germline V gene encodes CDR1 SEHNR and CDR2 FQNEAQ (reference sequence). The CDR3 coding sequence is TGTGCCAGCAGCTTATCGTTAGCGGGAGGGTCCTACAATGAGCAGTTCTTC. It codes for CASSLSLAGGSYNEQFF.

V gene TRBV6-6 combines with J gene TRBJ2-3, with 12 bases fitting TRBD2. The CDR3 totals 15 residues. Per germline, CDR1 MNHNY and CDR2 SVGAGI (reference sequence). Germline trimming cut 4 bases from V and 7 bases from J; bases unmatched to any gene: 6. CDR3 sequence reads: CASSSPSGGANTQYF. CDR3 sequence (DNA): TGTGCCAGCAGTTCTCCTAGCGGGGGGGCGAATACGCAGTATTTT.

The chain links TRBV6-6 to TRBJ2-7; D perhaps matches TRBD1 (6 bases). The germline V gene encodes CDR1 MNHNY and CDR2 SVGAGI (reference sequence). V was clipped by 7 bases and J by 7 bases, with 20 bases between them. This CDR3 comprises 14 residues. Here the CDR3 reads CASTPNAGVGEQYF. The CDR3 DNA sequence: TGTGCCAGCACCCCAAACGCAGGGGTGGGTGAGCAGTACTTC.

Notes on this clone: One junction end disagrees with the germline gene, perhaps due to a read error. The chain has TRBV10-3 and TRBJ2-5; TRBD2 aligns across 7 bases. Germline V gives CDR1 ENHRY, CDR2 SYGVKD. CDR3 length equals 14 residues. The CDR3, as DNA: TGTGCCATCAGAACCGGGACTGCGGGAGAGGCCCAGTACTTC. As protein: CAIRTGTAGEAQYF.

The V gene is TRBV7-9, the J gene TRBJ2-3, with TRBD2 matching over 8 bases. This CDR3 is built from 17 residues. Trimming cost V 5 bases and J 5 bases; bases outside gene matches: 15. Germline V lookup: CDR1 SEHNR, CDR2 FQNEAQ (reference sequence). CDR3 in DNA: TGTGCCAGCAGCCCTGCTTTGAGTGGCGGGAGGTTAGATACGCAGTATTTT. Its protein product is CASSPALSGGRLDTQYF. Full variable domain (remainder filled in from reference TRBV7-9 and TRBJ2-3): DTGVSQNPRHKITKRGQNVTFRCDPISEHNRLYWYRQTLGQGPEFLTYFQNEAQLEKSRLLSDRFSAERPKGSFSTLEIQRTEQGDSAMYLCASSPALSGGRLDTQYFGPGTRLTVL.

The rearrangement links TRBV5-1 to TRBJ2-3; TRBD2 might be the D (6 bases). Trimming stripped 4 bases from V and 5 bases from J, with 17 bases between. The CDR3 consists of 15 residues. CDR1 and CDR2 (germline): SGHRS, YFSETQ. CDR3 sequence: CASSPGQRALDTQYF. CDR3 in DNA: TGCGCCAGCAGCCCTGGCCAGCGGGCGCTAGATACGCAGTATTTT.

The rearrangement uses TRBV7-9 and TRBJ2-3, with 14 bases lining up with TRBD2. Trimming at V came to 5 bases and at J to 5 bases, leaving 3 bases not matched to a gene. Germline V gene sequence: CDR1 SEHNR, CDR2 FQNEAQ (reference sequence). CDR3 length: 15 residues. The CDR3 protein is CASSEGLAGVDTQYF. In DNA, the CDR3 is TGTGCCAGCAGCGAGGGACTAGCGGGAGTAGATACGCAGTATTTT.

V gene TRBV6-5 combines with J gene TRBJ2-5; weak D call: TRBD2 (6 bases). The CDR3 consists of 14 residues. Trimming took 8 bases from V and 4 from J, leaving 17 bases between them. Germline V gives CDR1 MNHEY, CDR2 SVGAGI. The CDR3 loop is CASWEDVTGETQYF. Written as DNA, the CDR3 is TGTGCCAGCTGGGAGGACGTCACGGGAGAGACCCAGTACTTC.

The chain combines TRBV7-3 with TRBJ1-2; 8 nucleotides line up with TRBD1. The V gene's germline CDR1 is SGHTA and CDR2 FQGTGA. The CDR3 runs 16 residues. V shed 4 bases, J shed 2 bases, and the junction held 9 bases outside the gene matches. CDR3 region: CASSSADRAGNYGYTF. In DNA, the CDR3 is TGTGCCAGCAGCTCTGCGGACAGGGCGGGGAACTATGGCTACACCTTC.

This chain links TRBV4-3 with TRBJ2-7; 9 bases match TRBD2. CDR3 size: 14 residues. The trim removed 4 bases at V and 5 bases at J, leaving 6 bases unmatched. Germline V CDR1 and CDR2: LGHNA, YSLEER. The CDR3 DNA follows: TGCGCCAGCAGCCTTGCGGGAGGGCATAACGAGCAGTACTTC. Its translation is CASSLAGGHNEQYF.

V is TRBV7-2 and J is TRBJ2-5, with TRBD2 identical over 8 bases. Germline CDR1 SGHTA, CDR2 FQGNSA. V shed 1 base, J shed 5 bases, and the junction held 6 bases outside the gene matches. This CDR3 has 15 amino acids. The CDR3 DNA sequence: TGTGCCAGCAGCTTAGATGGGACTAGTGGTGAGACCCAGTACTTC. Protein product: CASSLDGTSGETQYF.

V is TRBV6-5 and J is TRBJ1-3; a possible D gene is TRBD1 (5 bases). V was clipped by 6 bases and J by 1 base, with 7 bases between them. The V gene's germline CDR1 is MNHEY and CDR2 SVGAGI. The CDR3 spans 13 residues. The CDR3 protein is CASSWTSGNTIYF. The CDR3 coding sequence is TGTGCCAGCAGCTGGACATCTGGAAACACCATATATTTT.

In DNA form, the CDR3 reads TGTGCCAGCTCACCACCCGGACTAGCGGGAGCTCCCTACAATGAGCAGTTCTTC. This gives the protein CASSPPGLAGAPYNEQFF. V is TRBV18 and J is TRBJ2-1; the match to TRBD2 covers 13 bases. Trimming cost V 0 bases and J 2 bases; bases outside gene matches: 4. CDR3 length: 18 amino acids. Looked up from germline, CDR1 is KGHSH and CDR2 is LQKENI. Supplemented by reference TRBV18 and TRBJ2-1, the full variable domain reads NAGVMQNPRHLVRRRGQEARLRCSPMKGHSHVYWYRQLPEEGLKFMVYLQKENIIDESGMPKERFSAEFPKEGPSILRIQQVVRGDSAAYFCASSPPGLAGAPYNEQFFGPGTRLTVL.

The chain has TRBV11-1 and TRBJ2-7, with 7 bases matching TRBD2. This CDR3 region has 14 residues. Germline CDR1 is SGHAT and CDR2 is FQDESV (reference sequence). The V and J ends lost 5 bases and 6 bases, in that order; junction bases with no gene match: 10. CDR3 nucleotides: TGTGCCAGCAGCCTCTGGCGGGAGAAGGGCGAGCAGTACTTC. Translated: CASSLWREKGEQYF.